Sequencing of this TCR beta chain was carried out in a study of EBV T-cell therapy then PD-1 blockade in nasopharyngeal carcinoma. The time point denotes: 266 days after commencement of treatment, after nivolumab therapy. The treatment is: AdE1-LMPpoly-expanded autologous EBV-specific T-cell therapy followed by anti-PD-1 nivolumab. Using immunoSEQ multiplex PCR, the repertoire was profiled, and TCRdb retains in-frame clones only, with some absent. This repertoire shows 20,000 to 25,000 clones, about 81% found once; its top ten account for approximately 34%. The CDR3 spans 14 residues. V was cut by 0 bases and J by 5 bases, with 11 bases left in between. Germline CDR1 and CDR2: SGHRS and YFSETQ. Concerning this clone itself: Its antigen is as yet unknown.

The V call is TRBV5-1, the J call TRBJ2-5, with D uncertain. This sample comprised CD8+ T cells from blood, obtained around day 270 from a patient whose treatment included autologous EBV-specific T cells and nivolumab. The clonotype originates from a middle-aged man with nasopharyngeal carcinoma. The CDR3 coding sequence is TGCGCCAGCAGCTTGGTAATCGGGTTGGAGACCCAGTACTTC. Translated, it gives CASSLVIGLETQYF. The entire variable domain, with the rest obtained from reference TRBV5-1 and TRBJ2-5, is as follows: KAGVTQTPRYLIKTRGQQVTLSCSPISGHRSVSWYQQTPGQGLQFLFEYFSETQRNKGNFPGRFSGRQFSNSRSEMNVSTLELGDSALYLCASSLVIGLETQYFGPGTRLLVL.